A selection of T cell receptor beta chains follows, all from one sample in a study of blood T cells in healthy people across ages. TCRdb fed the 5' RACE reads into MiXCR, producing one record per CDR3 protein. The sample carries some 700,000 distinct CDR3 sequences, 35% to 45% recorded once. Input material: blood. The receptors shown here come from a woman aged 55-75 years in good health. CDR3s include the opening cysteine and the closing phenylalanine or tryptophan. D genes are given only for firm matches. For some rows the clone size is stated as once, few or many, or as a class when expanded; others skip it.

CDR3 protein	CDR3 DNA	D gene	clone size	V gene	J gene
CASRGGQGARNEQFF	TGTGCCAGCAGAGGAGGACAGGGGGCGCGGAATGAGCAGTTCTTC	TRBD1	.	TRBV6-5	TRBJ2-1
CSAAGTAGDEQYF	TGCAGTGCCGCCGGGACAGCTGGCGACGAGCAGTACTTC	TRBD1	.	TRBV20-1	TRBJ2-7
CASSKSGQETQYF	TGCGCCAGCTCCAAGAGCGGACAAGAGACCCAGTACTTC	.	.	TRBV5-1	TRBJ2-5
CASSSQGAGSYEQYF	TGTGCCAGCAGTTCACAGGGGGCTGGGTCCTACGAGCAGTACTTC	TRBD1	many	TRBV12-3/TRBV12-4	TRBJ2-7
CSARGTTDYEQYF	TGCAGTGCTAGAGGGACTACAGACTACGAGCAGTACTTC	.	.	TRBV20-1	TRBJ2-7
CASSLGRESFSTDTQYF	TGTGCCAGCAGTTTAGGGAGGGAGTCTTTTAGCACAGATACGCAGTATTTT	.	few	TRBV12-3/TRBV12-4	TRBJ2-3
CASSSRTVSPTDTQYF	TGTGCCAGCAGTTCTCGGACAGTGTCCCCCACAGATACGCAGTATTTT	.	.	TRBV6-5	TRBJ2-3
CSVEGGPTDTQYF	TGCAGTGTGGAGGGAGGCCCCACAGATACGCAGTATTTT	.	.	TRBV20-1	TRBJ2-3
CASSEGGSVVGEQYF	TGCGCCAGCAGCGAGGGGGGGAGCGTGGTAGGTGAGCAGTACTTC	.	.	TRBV5-1	TRBJ2-5
CARRDRGHGYTF	TGTGCCAGACGGGACAGGGGACATGGCTACACCTTC	TRBD1	.	TRBV27	TRBJ1-2
CASSPVAGTGGKDEQYF	TGCGCCAGCAGCCCAGTGGCCGGGACAGGGGGCAAAGATGAGCAGTACTTC	TRBD1	.	TRBV5-1	TRBJ2-7
CASSMGVNTEAFF	TGTGCCAGCAGCATGGGGGTGAACACTGAAGCTTTCTTT	.	few	TRBV7-9	TRBJ1-1
CASLSGKEQYF	TGTGCCAGCCTTAGCGGGAAAGAGCAGTACTTC	TRBD2	.	TRBV28	TRBJ2-7
CSAEPGQGASITEAFF	TGCAGTGCCGAGCCGGGACAGGGGGCCTCAATCACTGAAGCTTTCTTT	TRBD1	.	TRBV20-1	TRBJ1-1
CASSLFDRATERFF	TGCGCCAGCAGCTTGTTCGACAGGGCGACTGAGCGGTTCTTC	TRBD1	.	TRBV5-1	TRBJ2-1
CSAPGQGTLNEQFF	TGCAGTGCCCCGGGACAGGGGACCCTCAATGAGCAGTTCTTC	TRBD1	.	TRBV20-1	TRBJ2-1
CASSLSPGGSETQYF	TGCGCCAGCAGCTTGTCTCCGGGGGGGAGTGAGACCCAGTACTTC	TRBD2	few	TRBV5-1	TRBJ2-5
CASSFSGGEETQYF	TGTGCCAGCAGCTTTAGCGGGGGCGAAGAGACCCAGTACTTC	TRBD2	many	TRBV11-2	TRBJ2-5
CASCSWGGSPFPLCSYNEQFF	TGTGCCAGTTGCTCTTGGGGGGGCAGCCCCTTCCCACTGTGCTCCTACAATGAGCAGTTCTTC	.	.	TRBV9	TRBJ2-1
CASSDSQVTDTQYF	TGTGCCAGCAGTGACTCGCAGGTCACAGATACGCAGTATTTT	.	.	TRBV6-4	TRBJ2-3
CASSYSLSSGANVLTF	TGTGCCAGCAGTTACTCCTTAAGCTCTGGGGCCAACGTCCTGACTTTC	.	.	TRBV6-2/TRBV6-3	TRBJ2-6
CSATGTGTSGSYNEQFF	TGCAGTGCTACGGGTACCGGGACTAGCGGCTCCTACAATGAGCAGTTCTTC	TRBD2	many	TRBV20-1	TRBJ2-1
CSASDARVYGYTF	TGCAGTGCTTCGGACGCGCGAGTCTATGGCTACACCTTC	.	.	TRBV20-1	TRBJ1-2